This TCR beta chain was sequenced in a study of T cell responses to AZD1222 COVID-19 vaccine. As to this clone: Its antigen is not known.

Using immunoSEQ multiplex PCR, the repertoire was profiled, and TCRdb retains in-frame clones only, with some absent. Among about 140,000 clones listed, roughly 92% were seen once. Overall study results and limits: After two AZD1222 doses, spike-specific TCR breadth and depth rose versus day 0. Per reports, nearly half of all spike-specific TCRs target regions that are unmutated in variants. Donors were mostly white British, more females; clonal diversity possibly underestimated. With dominance at 160-218 and 743-854, vaccine-associated CD4 TCRs spanned spike.

Germline CDR1 and CDR2: SQVTM and ANQGSEA. This CDR3 has 11 amino acids. The source was peripheral blood, collected 28 days after the second AZD1222 dose. The chain links TRBV29-1 to TRBJ1-2, with D maybe TRBD1 (5 bases). This receptor was identified in an adult who received the AZD1222 COVID-19 vaccine. The CDR3 sequence is CSETQGNGYTF. In DNA, the CDR3 is TGCAGTGAGACCCAGGGAAATGGCTACACCTTC.